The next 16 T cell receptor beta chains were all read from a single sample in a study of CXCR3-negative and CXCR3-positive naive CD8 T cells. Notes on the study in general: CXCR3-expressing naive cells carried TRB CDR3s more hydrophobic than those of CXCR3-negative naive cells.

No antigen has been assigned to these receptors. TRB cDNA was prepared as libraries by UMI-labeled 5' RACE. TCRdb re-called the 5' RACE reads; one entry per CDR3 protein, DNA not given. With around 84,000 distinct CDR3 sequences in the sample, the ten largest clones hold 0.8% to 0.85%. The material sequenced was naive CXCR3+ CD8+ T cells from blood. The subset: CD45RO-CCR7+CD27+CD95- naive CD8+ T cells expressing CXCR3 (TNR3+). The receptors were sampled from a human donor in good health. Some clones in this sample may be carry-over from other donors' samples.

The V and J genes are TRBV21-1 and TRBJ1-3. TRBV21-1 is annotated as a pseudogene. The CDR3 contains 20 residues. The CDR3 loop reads CASSKARRGPNSSSGNTIYF.

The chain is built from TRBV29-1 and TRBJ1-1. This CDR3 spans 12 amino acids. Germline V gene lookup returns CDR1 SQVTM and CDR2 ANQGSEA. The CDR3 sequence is CSVVRQNTEAFF.

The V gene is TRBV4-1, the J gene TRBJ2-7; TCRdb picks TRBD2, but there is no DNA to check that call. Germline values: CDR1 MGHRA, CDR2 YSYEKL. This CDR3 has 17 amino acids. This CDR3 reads CASSHQSQGPLAYEQYF.

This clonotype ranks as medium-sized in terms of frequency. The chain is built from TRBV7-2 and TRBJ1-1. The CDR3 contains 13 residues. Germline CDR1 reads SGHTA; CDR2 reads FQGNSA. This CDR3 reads CASSLSVNTEAFF.

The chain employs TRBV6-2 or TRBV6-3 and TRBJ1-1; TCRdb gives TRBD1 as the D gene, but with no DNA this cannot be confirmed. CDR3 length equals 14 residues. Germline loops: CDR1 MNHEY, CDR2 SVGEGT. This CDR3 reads CASGIRQGNTEAFF.

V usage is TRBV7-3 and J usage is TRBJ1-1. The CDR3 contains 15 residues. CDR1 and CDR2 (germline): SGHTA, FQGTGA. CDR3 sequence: CASSLTGFSNTEAFF.

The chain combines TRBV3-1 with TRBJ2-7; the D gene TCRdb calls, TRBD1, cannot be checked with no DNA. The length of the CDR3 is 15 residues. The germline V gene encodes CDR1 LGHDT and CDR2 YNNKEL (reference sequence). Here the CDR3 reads CASSQERTGGYEQYF.

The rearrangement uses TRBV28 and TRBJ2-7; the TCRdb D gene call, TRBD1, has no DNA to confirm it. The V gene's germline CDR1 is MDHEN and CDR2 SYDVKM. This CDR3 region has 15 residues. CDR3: CASSQRAGAFYEQYF.

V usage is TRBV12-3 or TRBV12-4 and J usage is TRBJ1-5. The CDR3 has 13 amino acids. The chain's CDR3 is CASSGEGNQPQHF.

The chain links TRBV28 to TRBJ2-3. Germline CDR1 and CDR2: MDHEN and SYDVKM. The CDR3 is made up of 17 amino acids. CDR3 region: CASSEGYRLTSTDTQYF.

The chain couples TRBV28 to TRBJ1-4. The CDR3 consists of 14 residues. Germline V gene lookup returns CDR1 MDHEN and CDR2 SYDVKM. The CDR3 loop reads CASSPARGGEKLFF.

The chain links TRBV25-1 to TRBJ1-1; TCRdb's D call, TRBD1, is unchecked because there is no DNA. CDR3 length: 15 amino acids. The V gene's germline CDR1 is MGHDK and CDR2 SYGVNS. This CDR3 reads CASSDTRGQNTEAFF.

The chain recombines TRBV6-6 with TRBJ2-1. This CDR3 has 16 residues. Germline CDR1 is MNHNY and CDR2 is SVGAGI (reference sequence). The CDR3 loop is CASSSAPRRLADEQFF.

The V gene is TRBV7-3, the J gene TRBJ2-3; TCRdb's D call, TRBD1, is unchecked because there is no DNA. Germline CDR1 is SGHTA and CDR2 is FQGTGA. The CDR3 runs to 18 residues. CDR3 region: CASSLFPGGRTSTDTQYF.

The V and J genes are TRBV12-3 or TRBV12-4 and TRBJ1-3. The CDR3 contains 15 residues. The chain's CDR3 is CASSSDRSSGNTICF.

The CDR3: CASSQEHSTYGYTF. The chain links TRBV4-1 to TRBJ1-2. The CDR3 covers 14 residues. CDR1 and CDR2 from the germline V gene are MGHRA and YSYEKL.